The sequence of this T cell receptor (beta chain) was determined in a study of cytomegalovirus exposure and HLA in healthy donors. Points from the study as a whole: Later genetic work tied a missense DCLRE1C variant to beta-chain V and J trimming. What was likely a sequencing artifact was a cluster of highly shared sequence variants.

The PCR ran on 60 Vbeta and 13 Jbeta primers. Sequencing was performed with immunoSEQ multiplex PCR; in TCRdb, only in-frame clones are kept and a portion is missing. The repertoire includes about 57,000 clones, about 83% of them detected once, and roughly 4% sits in the top ten. In the case of this clone: No antigen is known for it.

V lost 5 bases and J lost 6, with 14 bases in between. Germline V gives CDR1 SNHLY, CDR2 FYNNEI. The CDR3 has 13 amino acids. This clonotype was obtained from a man aged 30 to 39 in good health and CMV-seronegative. Sequenced material: PBMCs. The chain joins TRBV2 to TRBJ2-7; weak D call: TRBD1 (5 bases). CDR3 region: CASSSDVQGEQYF. The CDR3, as DNA: TGTGCCAGCAGTTCGGACGTCCAGGGCGAGCAGTACTTC.